The 23 T cell receptor beta chains below were found in one sample sequenced in a study of low-dose radiotherapy and immunotherapy resistance in tumors. Covering alpha and beta chains, TRAV- and TRBV-specific primers were used for the first-strand cDNA. TCR amplification involved about 18 PCR cycles with a constant-region primer and V-primer adapter. TCRdb re-called the reads with MiXCR, one entry per CDR3 protein. The repertoire holds around 10,000 distinct CDR3 sequences, with about 60% as singletons. These TCRs come from a human donor with advanced metastatic prostate, ovarian, gallbladder or colorectal cancer (not recorded which). This table probably holds off-target reads from a library built for another chain.

V and J are TRBV20-1 and TRBJ2-1, with 8 bases lining up with TRBD2. The CDR3 sequence is 13 residues long. CDR1 is DFQATT and CDR2 is SNEGSKA in the germline V gene (reference sequence). The trim removed 3 bases at V and 6 bases at J, leaving 4 bases unmatched. CDR3 DNA: TGCAGTGCTAGCCGCGGGAGGCCCAATGAGCAGTTCTTC. This codes for CSASRGRPNEQFF.

The rearrangement uses TRBV6-2 or TRBV6-3 and TRBJ2-1, with 7 nucleotides matching TRBD2. Germline CDR1 reads MNHEY; CDR2 reads SVGEGT. CDR3 size: 13 residues. Trimming removed 7 bases from V and 2 bases from J; junction bases left unmatched: 2. The DNA for the CDR3 is TGTGCCAGCAAAACTAGCGCCTACAATGAGCAGTTCTTC. Translating gives CASKTSAYNEQFF.

The genes are TRBV29-1 and TRBJ2-5; 7 bases are a match to TRBD2. Germline V gene sequence: CDR1 SQVTM, CDR2 ANQGSEA. The CDR3 is made up of 11 amino acids. Trimming removed 7 bases from V and 5 bases from J; junction bases left unmatched: 4. Here the CDR3 DNA reads TGCAGCGGGGAGGGCGCCGAGACCCAGTACTTC. Residues: CSGEGAETQYF.

The chain carries TRBV4-1 and TRBJ2-7, with 15 bases lining up with TRBD2. The CDR3 sequence is 15 residues long. V shed 4 bases and J 3 bases; nucleotides not matched to a gene: 1. In germline, CDR1 is MGHRA, CDR2 YSYEKL. The CDR3: CASSPGLAGGYEQYF. The CDR3 nucleotides read TGCGCCAGCAGCCCGGGACTAGCGGGAGGCTACGAGCAGTACTTC.

The rearrangement uses TRBV12-3 or TRBV12-4 and TRBJ2-1; D is unresolved. CDR3 length equals 13 residues. The V end lost 2 bases, the J end lost 9 bases, and 11 bases lay between the germline ends. The CDR3, as DNA: TGTGCCAGCAGTTTATTCGCCGGCGTTGAGCAGTTCTTC. Its translation is CASSLFAGVEQFF.

CDR3 region: CASSRALEPFF. In nucleotides, the CDR3 is TGTGCCAGCAGCCGGGCATTAGAACCGTTTTTT. V is TRBV28 and J is TRBJ1-4; no firm D call. V shed 6 bases and J shed 16 bases, with 15 bases lying between them. CDR3 length equals 11 residues. Germline V lookup: CDR1 MDHEN, CDR2 SYDVKM. Filled out from reference TRBV28 and TRBJ1-4, the complete variable domain reads DVKVTQSSRYLVKRTGEKVFLECVQDMDHENMFWYRQDPGLGLRLIYFSYDVKMKEKGDIPEGYSVSREKKERFSLILESASTNQTSMYLCASSRALEPFFGSGTQLSVL.

The chain recombines TRBV11-3 with TRBJ1-1; D is undetermined. The CDR3 extends over 11 amino acids. Trimming removed 6 bases at V and 5 bases at J, with 7 bases between. Germline lookup yields CDR1 SGHNT and CDR2 YENEEA. The CDR3 nucleotides read TGTGCCAGCAGAAGTTGGACTGAAGCTTTCTTT. It yields the protein CASRSWTEAFF. Full variable domain (outside the CDR3, taken from reference TRBV11-3 and TRBJ1-1): EAGVVQSPRYKIIEKKQPVAFWCNPISGHNTLYWYLQNLGQGPELLIRYENEEAVDDSQLPKDRFSAERLKGVDSTLKIQPAELGDSAVYLCASRSWTEAFFGQGTRLTVV.

J is TRBJ1-5 and V is TRBV12-3 or TRBV12-4; no definite D call. The V end was cut by 2 bases, the J end by 6 bases, with 5 bases between. The CDR3 sequence is 12 residues long. The DNA for the CDR3 is TGTGCCAGCAGTTTAAACGGTCAGCCCCAGCATTTT. Its protein is CASSLNGQPQHF.

This clonotype was seen more than once but under ten times. The chain employs TRBV2 and TRBJ2-5, with D unclear. V gave up 2 bases and J gave up 6 bases, with 1 base separating them. Germline CDR1 is SNHLY and CDR2 is FYNNEI. This CDR3 spans 10 amino acids. CDR3 amino acids: CASSEKTQYF. The DNA of the CDR3 is TGTGCCAGCAGTGAAAAGACCCAGTACTTC.

The rearrangement joins TRBV19 to TRBJ2-1; D unclear. Trimming pared 3 bases from V and 3 bases from J, leaving 12 bases between. Germline V gene lookup returns CDR1 LNHDA and CDR2 SQIVND (reference sequence). This CDR3 has 15 amino acids. Here the CDR3 DNA reads TGTGCCAGTAGTATTCTGGGCCCTCTCTACAATGAGCAGTTCTTC. Translating gives CASSILGPLYNEQFF.

The chain links TRBV14 to TRBJ1-1; D unresolved. CDR1 and CDR2 (germline): SGHDN, FVKESK. Trimming left V 1 base short and J 1 base short, with 4 bases between. The CDR3 sequence is 13 residues long. The chain's CDR3 is CASSQVGNTEAFF. Written as DNA, the CDR3 is TGTGCCAGCAGCCAAGTGGGGAACACTGAAGCTTTCTTT.

The V and J genes are TRBV12-3 or TRBV12-4 and TRBJ2-3; the D gene is possibly TRBD2 (6 bases). Between the trimmed V and J ends, which lost 5 bases and 2 bases, there was a span of 17 bases. The CDR3 is 16 amino acids. The DNA for the CDR3 is TGTGCCAGCAGTCTCCGAACGGGACTCCACACAGATACGCAGTATTTT. This codes for CASSLRTGLHTDTQYF.

There are a few counts of this clonotype. This chain connects TRBV6-5 to TRBJ2-7; 10 bases are shared with TRBD2. The CDR3 consists of 16 residues. The germline V gene encodes CDR1 MNHEY and CDR2 SVGAGI. The trim removed 0 bases at V and 6 bases at J, leaving 8 bases unmatched. The CDR3 DNA sequence: TGTGCCAGCAGTTACTCGAACGGTCTAGCGGGAGTCGAGCAGTACTTC. It specifies CASSYSNGLAGVEQYF.

The chain recombines TRBV18 with TRBJ1-5; D is ambiguous. The V and J ends lost 3 bases and 6 bases respectively, with 12 bases between them. In germline, CDR1 is KGHSH, CDR2 LQKENI. This CDR3 is built from 14 residues. The CDR3 nucleotides are TGTGCCAGCTCACCTTCCCAGGCAATTCAGCCCCAGCATTTT. It encodes CASSPSQAIQPQHF.

This chain joins TRBV6-1 and TRBJ2-3; tentatively, D is TRBD2 (6 bases). The CDR3 totals 15 residues. The germline CDR1 and CDR2 sequences are MNHNS and SASEGT. V lost 6 bases and J 7 bases, leaving 20 bases between the germline ends. For the CDR3, the DNA is TGTGCCAGCAGCTACCCTGACACGGGCGGGAATACGCAGTATTTT. It codes for CASSYPDTGGNTQYF.

The chain has TRBV5-1 and TRBJ2-2; TRBD2 matches 8 bases. In germline, CDR1 is SGHRS, CDR2 YFSETQ. There are 17 residues in the CDR3. With V trimmed by 4 bases and J by 5 bases, 13 bases remained unmatched. CDR3 in amino acids: CASSPTKAGLGTGELFF. The DNA of the CDR3 is TGCGCCAGCAGCCCTACTAAAGCGGGACTAGGGACCGGGGAGCTGTTTTTT.

The rearrangement joins TRBV29-1 to TRBJ2-1, with 14 bases lining up with TRBD2. The germline V gene has CDR1 SQVTM and CDR2 ANQGSEA. The CDR3 loop spans 19 amino acids. Trimming cost V 4 bases and J 0 bases; bases outside gene matches: 11. This CDR3 is CSVGRGPGTSGSSYNEQFF. CDR3 nucleotide sequence: TGCAGCGTTGGCAGGGGGCCCGGGACTAGCGGGAGCTCCTACAATGAGCAGTTCTTC.

The chain is built from TRBV6-8 and TRBJ1-5; D remains ambiguous. The germline V and J ends were trimmed by 7 bases and 4 bases, with 8 bases remaining between them. CDR3 length: 12 residues. Per germline, CDR1 MNHGY and CDR2 SAAAGT. CDR3 sequence reads: CASKLQNQPQHF. The CDR3 DNA sequence: TGTGCCAGCAAGTTACAGAATCAGCCCCAGCATTTT.

This chain connects TRBV5-1 to TRBJ2-1; 7 nucleotides agree with TRBD2. After removal of 4 bases from V and 6 bases from J, the junction contained 10 bases not matched to a gene. The CDR3 extends over 15 amino acids. Germline V CDR1 and CDR2: SGHRS, YFSETQ. In DNA form, the CDR3 reads TGCGCCAGCAGCCCCACGGGCGGGAGCGTCAATGAGCAGTTCTTC. Its protein product is CASSPTGGSVNEQFF.

This sequence joins TRBV7-2 and TRBJ2-5, with D maybe TRBD1 (5 bases). V lost 1 base and J lost 2, with 14 bases in between. CDR3 length equals 16 residues. CDR1 is SGHTA and CDR2 is FQGNSA in the germline V gene. CDR3 in amino acids: CASSLGGPLPQETQYF. CDR3 in DNA: TGTGCCAGCAGCTTAGGGGGCCCCTTACCGCAAGAGACCCAGTACTTC.

V and J are TRBV13 and TRBJ1-1, with D uncertain. Germline CDR1 reads PRHDT; CDR2 reads FYEKMQ (reference sequence). V was trimmed by 3 bases and J by 1 base, leaving 6 bases between them. The CDR3 consists of 13 residues. The CDR3 spells CASSFRQNTEAFF. The CDR3, as DNA: TGTGCCAGCAGCTTCCGGCAGAACACTGAAGCTTTCTTT. The variable domain in full, with the rest retrieved from reference TRBV13 and TRBJ1-1, is AAGVIQSPRHLIKEKRETATLKCYPIPRHDTVYWYQQGPGQDPQFLISFYEKMQSDKGSIPDRFSAQQFSDYHSELNMSSLELGDSALYFCASSFRQNTEAFFGQGTRLTVV.

The chain couples TRBV4-1 to TRBJ1-3, with D hard to call. V lost 1 base and J lost 4, with 5 bases in between. Germline values: CDR1 MGHRA, CDR2 YSYEKL. The CDR3 consists of 13 residues. The CDR3 nucleotides read TGCGCCAGCAGCCAAGTGGGAGGAAACACCATATATTTT. This gives the protein CASSQVGGNTIYF.

This clonotype was counted only a few times. This chain uses TRBV11-2 with TRBJ2-2; D is undetermined. The V end lost 5 bases, the J end lost 1 base, and 14 bases lay between the germline ends. The CDR3 has 16 residues. The germline V gene encodes CDR1 SGHAT and CDR2 FQNNGV. CDR3 region: CASSPEVQRNTGELFF. CDR3 DNA: TGTGCCAGCAGCCCCGAAGTGCAGCGGAACACCGGGGAGCTGTTTTTT.